This T cell receptor beta chain is drawn from a study of CD8+CD57+ T cells in acquired aplastic anemia. Study details: DNA recovered from sorted CD4+ and CD8+ cells had a mean of around 3.3 ug. Findings of the study overall: Patients and controls shared about 30 CD8+ CDR3 sequences, which appeared highly expressed in patients and within their immunodominant clones. Statistical testing detected no significant gap in CD8+ Simpson's diversity between patients and controls.

Using genomic DNA as the template, TCR beta VDJ and CDR3 profiling was carried out. TCRdb reprocessed the reads with MiXCR, giving one entry per CDR3 protein. The sample lists just over 400,000 distinct CDR3 sequences, roughly 64% occurring once. Details on this clonotype: The antigen is undetermined.

Per germline, CDR1 SGDLS and CDR2 YYNGEE. V was shortened by 7 bases and J by 12 bases, with 25 bases between the two germline ends. The CDR3 length is 14 residues. Sequenced: sorted CD4+, CD8+, or CD8+CD57+ T cells (not recorded which) from PBMCs. The V gene is TRBV9, the J gene TRBJ2-5, with unresolved D. The source is a human donor in good health, serving as a control. The CDR3: CASPTRPKRPSKYF. CDR3 nucleotides: TGTGCCAGCCCGACCAGACCCAAGAGACCCAGTAAGTACTTC.